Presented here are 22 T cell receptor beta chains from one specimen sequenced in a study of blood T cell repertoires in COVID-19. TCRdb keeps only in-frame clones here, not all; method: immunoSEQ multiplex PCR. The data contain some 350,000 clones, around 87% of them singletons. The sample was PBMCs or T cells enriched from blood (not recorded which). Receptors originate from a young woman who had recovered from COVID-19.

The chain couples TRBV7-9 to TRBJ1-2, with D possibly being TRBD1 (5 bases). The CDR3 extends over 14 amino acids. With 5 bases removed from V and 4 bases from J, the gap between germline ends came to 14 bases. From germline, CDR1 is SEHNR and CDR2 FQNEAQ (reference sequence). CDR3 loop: CASSLGGTVYGYTF. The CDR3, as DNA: TGTGCCAGCAGCCTGGGGGGGACGGTCTATGGCTACACCTTC.

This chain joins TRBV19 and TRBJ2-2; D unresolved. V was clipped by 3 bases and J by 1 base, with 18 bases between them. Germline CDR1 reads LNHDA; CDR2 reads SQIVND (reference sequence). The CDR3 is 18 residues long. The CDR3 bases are TGTGCCAGTAGTATTAGTTGGTGGCAGCAGGTGAACACCGGGGAGCTGTTTTTT. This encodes CASSISWWQQVNTGELFF. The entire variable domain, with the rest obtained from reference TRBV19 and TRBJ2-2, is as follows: DGGITQSPKYLFRKEGQNVTLSCEQNLNHDAMYWYRQDPGQGLRLIYYSQIVNDFQKGDIAEGYSVSREKKESFPLTVTSAQKNPTAFYLCASSISWWQQVNTGELFFGEGSRLTVL.

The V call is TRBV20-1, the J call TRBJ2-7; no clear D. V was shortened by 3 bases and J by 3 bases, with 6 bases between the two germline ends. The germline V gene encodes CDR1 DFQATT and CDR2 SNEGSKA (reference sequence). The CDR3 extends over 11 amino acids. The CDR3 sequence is CSASLLYEQYF. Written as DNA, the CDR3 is TGCAGTGCTAGCCTTCTCTACGAGCAGTACTTC.

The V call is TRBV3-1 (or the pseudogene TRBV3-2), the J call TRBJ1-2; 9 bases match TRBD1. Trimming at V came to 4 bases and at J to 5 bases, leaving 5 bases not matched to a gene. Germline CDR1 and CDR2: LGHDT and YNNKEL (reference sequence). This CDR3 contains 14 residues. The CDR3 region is CASSPRQGDYGYTF. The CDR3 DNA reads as TGTGCCAGCAGCCCCCGACAGGGGGATTATGGCTACACCTTC.

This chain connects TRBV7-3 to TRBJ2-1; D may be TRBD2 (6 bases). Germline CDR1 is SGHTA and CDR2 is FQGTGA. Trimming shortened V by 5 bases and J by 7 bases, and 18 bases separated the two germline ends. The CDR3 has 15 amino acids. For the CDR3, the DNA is TGTGCCAGCAGCCTTGGACTACGGTATAATAATGAGCAGTTCTTC. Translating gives CASSLGLRYNNEQFF.

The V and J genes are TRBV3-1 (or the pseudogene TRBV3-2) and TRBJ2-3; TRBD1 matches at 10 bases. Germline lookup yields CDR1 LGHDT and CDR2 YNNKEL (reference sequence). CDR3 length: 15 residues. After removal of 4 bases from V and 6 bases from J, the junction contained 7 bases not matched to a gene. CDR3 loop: CASSPVRTGGDTQYF. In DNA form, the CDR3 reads TGTGCCAGCAGCCCCGTCCGGACAGGGGGGGATACGCAGTATTTT.

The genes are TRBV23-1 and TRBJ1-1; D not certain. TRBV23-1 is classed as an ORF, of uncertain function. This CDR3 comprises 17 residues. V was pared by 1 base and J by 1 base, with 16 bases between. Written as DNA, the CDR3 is TGCGCCAGCAGTCAATACCTTCCGGAGGCCAAGAACACTGAAGCTTTCTTT. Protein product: CASSQYLPEAKNTEAFF.

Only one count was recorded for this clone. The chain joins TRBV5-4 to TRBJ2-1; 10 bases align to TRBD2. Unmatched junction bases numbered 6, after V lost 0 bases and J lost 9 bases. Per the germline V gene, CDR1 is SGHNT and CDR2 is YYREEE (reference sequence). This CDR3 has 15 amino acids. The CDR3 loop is CASSLGAGGPGEQFF. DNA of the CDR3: TGTGCCAGCAGCTTGGGAGCGGGGGGGCCGGGTGAGCAGTTCTTC.

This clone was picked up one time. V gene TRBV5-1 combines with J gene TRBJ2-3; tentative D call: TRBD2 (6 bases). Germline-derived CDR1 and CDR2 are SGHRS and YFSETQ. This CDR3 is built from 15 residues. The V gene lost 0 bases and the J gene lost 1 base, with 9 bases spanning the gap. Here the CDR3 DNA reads TGCGCCAGCAGCTTGGAACTAGCACGCACAGATACGCAGTATTTT. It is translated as CASSLELARTDTQYF.

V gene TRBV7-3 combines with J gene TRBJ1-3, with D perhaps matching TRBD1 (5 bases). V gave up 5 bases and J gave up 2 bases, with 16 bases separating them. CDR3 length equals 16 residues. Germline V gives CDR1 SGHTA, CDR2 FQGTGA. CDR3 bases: TGTGCCAGCAGCCGTGGACACCGGAACGCTGGAAACACCATATATTTT. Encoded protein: CASSRGHRNAGNTIYF.

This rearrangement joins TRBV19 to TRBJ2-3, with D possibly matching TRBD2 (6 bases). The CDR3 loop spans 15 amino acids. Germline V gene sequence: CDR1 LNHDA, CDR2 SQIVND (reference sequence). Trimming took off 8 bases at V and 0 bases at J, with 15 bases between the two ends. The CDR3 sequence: CASGEISGSTDTQYF. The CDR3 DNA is TGTGCCAGTGGGGAGATAAGCGGGAGCACAGATACGCAGTATTTT.

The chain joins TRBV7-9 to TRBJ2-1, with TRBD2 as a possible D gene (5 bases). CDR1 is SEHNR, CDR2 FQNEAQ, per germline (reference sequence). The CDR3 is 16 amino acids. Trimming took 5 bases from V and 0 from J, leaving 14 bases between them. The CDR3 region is CASSPGIYGSYNEQFF. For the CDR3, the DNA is TGTGCCAGCAGCCCGGGAATATATGGCTCCTACAATGAGCAGTTCTTC.

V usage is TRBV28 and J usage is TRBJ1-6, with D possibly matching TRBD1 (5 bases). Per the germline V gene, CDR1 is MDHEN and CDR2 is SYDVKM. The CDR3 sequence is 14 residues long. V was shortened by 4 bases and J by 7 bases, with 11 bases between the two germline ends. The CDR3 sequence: CASSSRDSNSPLHF. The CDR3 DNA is TGTGCCAGCAGTTCCCGGGACTCCAATTCACCCCTCCACTTT.

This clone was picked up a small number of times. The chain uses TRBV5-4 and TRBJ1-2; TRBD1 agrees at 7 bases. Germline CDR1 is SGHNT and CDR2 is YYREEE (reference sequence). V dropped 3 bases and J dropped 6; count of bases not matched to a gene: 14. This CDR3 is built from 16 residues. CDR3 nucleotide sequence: TGTGCCAGCAGCTCTCTCGACAGGGTCGATGTGCATGGCTACACCTTC. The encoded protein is CASSSLDRVDVHGYTF.

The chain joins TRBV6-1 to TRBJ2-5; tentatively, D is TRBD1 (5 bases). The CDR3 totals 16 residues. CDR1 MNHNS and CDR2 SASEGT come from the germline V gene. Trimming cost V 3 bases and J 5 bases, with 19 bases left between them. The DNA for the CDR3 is TGTGCCAGCAGTGATTTTCAGGGAACTCCTTTTGAGACCCAGTACTTC. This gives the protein CASSDFQGTPFETQYF.

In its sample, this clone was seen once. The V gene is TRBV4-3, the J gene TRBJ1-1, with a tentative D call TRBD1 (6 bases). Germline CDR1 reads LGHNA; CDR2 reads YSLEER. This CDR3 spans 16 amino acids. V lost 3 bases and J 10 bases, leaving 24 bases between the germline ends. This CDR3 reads CASSHLLGGHRTGAFF. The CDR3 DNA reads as TGCGCCAGCAGCCACCTCCTAGGGGGACACAGGACGGGAGCTTTCTTT.

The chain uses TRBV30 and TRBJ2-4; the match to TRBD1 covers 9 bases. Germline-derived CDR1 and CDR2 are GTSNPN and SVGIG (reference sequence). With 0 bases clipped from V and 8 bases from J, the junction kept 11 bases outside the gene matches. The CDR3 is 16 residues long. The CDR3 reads CAWSVPNRGRGDIQYF. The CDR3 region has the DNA TGTGCCTGGAGTGTCCCGAACAGGGGGCGAGGGGACATTCAGTACTTC.

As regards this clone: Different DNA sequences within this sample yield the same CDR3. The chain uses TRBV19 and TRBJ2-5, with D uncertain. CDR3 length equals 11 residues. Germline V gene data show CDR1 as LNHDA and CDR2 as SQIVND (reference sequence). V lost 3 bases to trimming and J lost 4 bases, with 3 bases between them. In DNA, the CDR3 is TGTGCCAGTAGTATCAGAGAGACCCAGTACTTC. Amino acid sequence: CASSIRETQYF. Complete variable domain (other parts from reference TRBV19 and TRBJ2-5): DGGITQSPKYLFRKEGQNVTLSCEQNLNHDAMYWYRQDPGQGLRLIYYSQIVNDFQKGDIAEGYSVSREKKESFPLTVTSAQKNPTAFYLCASSIRETQYFGPGTRLLVL.

This CDR3 is CASIGTGGAMNEQFF. The CDR3 DNA is TGTGCCAGCATCGGAACAGGGGGCGCGATGAATGAGCAGTTCTTC. The V call is TRBV2, the J call TRBJ2-1, with 9 nucleotides matching TRBD1. The CDR3 sequence is 15 residues long. Trimming at V came to 7 bases and at J to 7 bases, leaving 11 bases not matched to a gene. Per the germline V gene, CDR1 is SNHLY and CDR2 is FYNNEI.

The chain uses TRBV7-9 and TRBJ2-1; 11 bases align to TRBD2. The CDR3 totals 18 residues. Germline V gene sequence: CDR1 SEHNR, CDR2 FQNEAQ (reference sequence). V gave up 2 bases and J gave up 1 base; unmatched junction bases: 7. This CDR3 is CASSLIAGGRMSYNEQFF. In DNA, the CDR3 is TGTGCCAGCAGCTTAATAGCGGGGGGGCGTATGTCCTACAATGAGCAGTTCTTC.

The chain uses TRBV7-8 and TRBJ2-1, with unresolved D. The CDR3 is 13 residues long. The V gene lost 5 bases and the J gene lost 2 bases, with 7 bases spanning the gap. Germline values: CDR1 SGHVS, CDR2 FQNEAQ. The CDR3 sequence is CASSLQAYNEQFF. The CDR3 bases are TGTGCCAGCAGCCTTCAGGCCTACAATGAGCAGTTCTTC.

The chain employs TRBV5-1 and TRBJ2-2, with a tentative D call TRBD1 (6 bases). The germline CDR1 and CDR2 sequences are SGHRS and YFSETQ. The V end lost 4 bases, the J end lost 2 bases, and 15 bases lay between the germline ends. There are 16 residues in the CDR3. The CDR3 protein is CASSVSGTLNTGELFF. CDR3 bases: TGCGCCAGCAGCGTTAGTGGGACACTAAACACCGGGGAGCTGTTTTTT.